This T cell receptor (beta chain) was found in a study of cytomegalovirus exposure and HLA in healthy donors. Study-level findings and limits: Among CMV-associated TCR beta chains, most appeared HLA-restricted in a later analysis. Productive rates of about 90% or about 30% were seen for most TCR beta V segments in an earlier analysis. Under in vitro conditions, a few CMV-associated chains were confirmed as specific for CMV antigens.

Concerning this clone itself: Its antigen is as yet unknown.

V gave up 7 bases and J gave up 5 bases; unmatched junction bases: 5. CDR3 length: 13 residues. CDR1 and CDR2 from the germline V gene are LNHDA and SQIVND (reference sequence). PCR employed 60 Vbeta and 13 Jbeta primers. Measured with immunoSEQ multiplex PCR; TCRdb has only the in-frame clones, and not every one. The sample records 120,000 or so clones, over 70% being singletons. The TCR was taken from a woman aged 45-65 years in good health and CMV-seropositive. Material: PBMCs. The rearrangement uses TRBV19 and TRBJ2-1, with 7 bases fitting TRBD2. The CDR3 DNA reads as TGTGCCAGTACAGCGGGGCGGGACAATGAGCAGTTCTTC. The encoded protein is CASTAGRDNEQFF.